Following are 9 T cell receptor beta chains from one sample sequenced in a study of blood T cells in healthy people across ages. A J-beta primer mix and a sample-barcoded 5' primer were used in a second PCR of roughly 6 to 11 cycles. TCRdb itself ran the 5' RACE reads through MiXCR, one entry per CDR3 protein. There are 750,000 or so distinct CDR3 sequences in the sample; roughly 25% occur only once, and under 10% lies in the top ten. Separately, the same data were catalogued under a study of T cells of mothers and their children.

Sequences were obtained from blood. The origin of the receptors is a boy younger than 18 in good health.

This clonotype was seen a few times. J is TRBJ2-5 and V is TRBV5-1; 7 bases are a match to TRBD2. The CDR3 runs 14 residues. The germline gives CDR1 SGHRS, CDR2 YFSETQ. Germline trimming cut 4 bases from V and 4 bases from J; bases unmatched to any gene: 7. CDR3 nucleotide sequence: TGCGCCAGCAGCCGGACCAGCGGGGCAGAGACCCAGTACTTC. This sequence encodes CASSRTSGAETQYF.

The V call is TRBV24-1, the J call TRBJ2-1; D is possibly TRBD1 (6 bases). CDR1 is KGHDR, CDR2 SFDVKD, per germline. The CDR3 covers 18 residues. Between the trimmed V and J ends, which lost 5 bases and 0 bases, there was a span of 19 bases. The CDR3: CATSGGLNRDGSYNEQFF. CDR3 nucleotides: TGTGCCACCAGTGGGGGCTTAAACAGGGACGGCTCCTACAATGAGCAGTTCTTC.

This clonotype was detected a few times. CDR3 DNA: TGTGCCAGCAGCCCCCGCCAACTAGCGGATATCGCGACCCAGTACTTC. Translating gives CASSPRQLADIATQYF. The chain couples TRBV7-9 to TRBJ2-5, with 8 bases fitting TRBD2. Losses at the gene ends were 5 bases for V and 7 bases for J; bases not matched to a gene: 15. There are 16 residues in the CDR3. Germline CDR1 SEHNR, CDR2 FQNEAQ (reference sequence).

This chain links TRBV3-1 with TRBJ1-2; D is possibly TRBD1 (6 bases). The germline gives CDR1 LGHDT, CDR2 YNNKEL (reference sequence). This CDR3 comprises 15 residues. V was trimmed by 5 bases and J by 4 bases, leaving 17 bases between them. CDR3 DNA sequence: TGTGCCAGCAGCTTTAACGACAGGATGGTCTATGGCTACACCTTC. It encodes CASSFNDRMVYGYTF.

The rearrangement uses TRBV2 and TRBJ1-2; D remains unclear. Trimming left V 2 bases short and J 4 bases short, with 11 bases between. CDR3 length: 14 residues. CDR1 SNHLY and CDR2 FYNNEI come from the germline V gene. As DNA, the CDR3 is TGTGCCAGCAGTGAATATGCAGTCTCCTATGGCTACACCTTC. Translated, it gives CASSEYAVSYGYTF.

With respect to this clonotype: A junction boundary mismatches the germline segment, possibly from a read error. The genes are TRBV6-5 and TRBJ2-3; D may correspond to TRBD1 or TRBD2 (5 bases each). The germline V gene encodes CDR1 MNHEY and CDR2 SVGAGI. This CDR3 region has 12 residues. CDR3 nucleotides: TGTGCCGGCAGTGATCGTGGGGGTACGCAGTATTTT. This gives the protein CAGSDRGGTQYF.

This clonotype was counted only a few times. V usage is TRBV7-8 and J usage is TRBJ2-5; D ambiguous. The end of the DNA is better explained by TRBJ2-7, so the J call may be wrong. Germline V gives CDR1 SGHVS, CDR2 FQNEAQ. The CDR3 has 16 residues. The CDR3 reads CASSLARAQGFVEQYF. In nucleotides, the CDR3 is TGTGCCAGCAGCTTAGCTCGGGCCCAAGGGTTCGTCGAGCAGTACTTC.

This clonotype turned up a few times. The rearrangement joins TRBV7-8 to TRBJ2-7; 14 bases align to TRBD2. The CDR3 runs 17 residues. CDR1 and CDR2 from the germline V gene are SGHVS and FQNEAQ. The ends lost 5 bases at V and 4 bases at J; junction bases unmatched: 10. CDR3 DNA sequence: TGTGCCAGCAGCGTCGTCGGGACTAGCGGGAGCGCATACGAGCAGTACTTC. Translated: CASSVVGTSGSAYEQYF.

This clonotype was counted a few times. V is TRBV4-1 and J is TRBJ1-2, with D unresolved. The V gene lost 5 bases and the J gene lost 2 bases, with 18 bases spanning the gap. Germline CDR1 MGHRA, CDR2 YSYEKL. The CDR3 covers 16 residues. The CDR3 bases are TGCGCCAGCAGCTCTTCTTCCATCACCGAGAACTATGGCTACACCTTC. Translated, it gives CASSSSSITENYGYTF.